The 28 T cell receptor beta chains below were found in one sample sequenced in a study of identical twins. TCRdb re-called the 5' RACE reads with MiXCR, one entry per CDR3 protein. The sample records around 650,000 distinct CDR3 sequences, less than 9% being singletons. Another study also made use of these data, one on yellow fever vaccine responses in identical twins.

The source material was PBMCs. The receptors here all came from a woman aged 18-29 years in good health.

This clonotype appeared a few times. V usage is TRBV6-1 and J usage is TRBJ2-3; D is unclear. V lost 2 bases and J lost 1, with 13 bases in between. The CDR3 consists of 16 residues. Germline V lookup: CDR1 MNHNS, CDR2 SASEGT. CDR3 residues: CASSEYTGRGTDTQYF. CDR3 in DNA: TGTGCCAGCAGTGAATATACGGGTAGGGGCACAGATACGCAGTATTTT.

This clonotype was counted a few times. V gene TRBV14 combines with J gene TRBJ2-2; the D gene is possibly TRBD2 (6 bases). The CDR3 is 15 residues long. Germline V lookup: CDR1 SGHDN, CDR2 FVKESK. V was trimmed by 6 bases and J by 2 bases, leaving 13 bases between them. CDR3 sequence: CASSAGSVNTGELFF. CDR3 DNA: TGTGCCAGCAGTGCCGGGAGTGTAAACACCGGGGAGCTGTTTTTT.

This clonotype was found many times. The chain uses TRBV28 and TRBJ2-3; D unclear. The length of the CDR3 is 16 residues. V was trimmed by 6 bases and J by 4 bases, leaving 20 bases between them. The V gene's germline CDR1 is MDHEN and CDR2 SYDVKM. The CDR3 region is CASRIGRQFRPDTQYF. In nucleotides, the CDR3 is TGTGCCAGCAGAATCGGGCGGCAGTTCCGTCCAGATACGCAGTATTTT.

This clonotype has a count of ten or more. The V gene is TRBV3-1, the J gene TRBJ2-2, with 8 bases matching TRBD2. V shed 3 bases, J shed 4 bases, and the junction held 7 bases outside the gene matches. CDR1 is LGHDT and CDR2 is YNNKEL in the germline V gene (reference sequence). This CDR3 contains 16 residues. This chain's CDR3 is CASSQTTSGPTGELFF. In DNA, the CDR3 is TGTGCCAGCAGCCAGACCACTAGCGGACCCACCGGGGAGCTGTTTTTT.

This clonotype was recorded many times. The V gene is TRBV29-1, the J gene TRBJ2-1; 10 bases line up with TRBD2. Germline trimming cut 3 bases from V and 6 bases from J; bases unmatched to any gene: 8. From germline, CDR1 is SQVTM and CDR2 ANQGSEA. The CDR3 consists of 15 residues. The CDR3 loop is CSVEKGSGRPNEQFF. In DNA, the CDR3 is TGCAGCGTTGAGAAGGGTAGCGGGAGGCCCAATGAGCAGTTCTTC.

This clonotype has more than one count but fewer than ten. V and J are TRBV12-3 or TRBV12-4 and TRBJ2-1; D perhaps matches TRBD2 (5 bases). V was clipped by 8 bases and J by 2 bases, with 10 bases between them. The CDR3 loop spans 13 amino acids. The CDR3 DNA sequence: TGTGCCAGCCGGCACGGGACCTACAATGAGCAGTTCTTC. This sequence encodes CASRHGTYNEQFF.

This clonotype was seen repeatedly, ten times or more. This rearrangement joins TRBV6-5 to TRBJ1-1; maybe TRBD1 (5 bases). CDR1 is MNHEY and CDR2 is SVGAGI in the germline V gene. V shed 3 bases and J shed 1 base, with 9 bases lying between them. The length of the CDR3 is 14 residues. Here the CDR3 reads CASSYRGENTEAFF. CDR3 sequence (DNA): TGTGCCAGCAGTTATAGGGGAGAGAACACTGAAGCTTTCTTT.

The chain couples TRBV9 to TRBJ2-1, with 8 bases aligning to TRBD2. Looked up from germline, CDR1 is SGDLS and CDR2 is YYNGEE. The CDR3 is made up of 19 amino acids. The V gene end was trimmed by 0 bases and the J gene end by 0 bases; junction bases not matched to a gene: 11. CDR3 region: CASSVGGGSGVSSYNEQFF. CDR3 sequence (DNA): TGTGCCAGCAGCGTAGGGGGTGGTAGCGGGGTTAGCTCCTACAATGAGCAGTTCTTC.

There are many counts of this clonotype. This chain links TRBV5-1 with TRBJ2-1, with D perhaps given as TRBD1 or TRBD2 (5 bases each). The germline V gene encodes CDR1 SGHRS and CDR2 YFSETQ. The CDR3 runs to 16 residues. V was clipped by 4 bases and J by 7 bases, with 21 bases between them. This CDR3 is CASSTRWGSLWNEQFF. The CDR3 DNA sequence: TGCGCCAGCAGCACCCGGTGGGGGAGCCTCTGGAATGAGCAGTTCTTC.

This clonotype has just a few counts. This rearrangement joins TRBV20-1 to TRBJ2-1; D might be TRBD2 (5 bases). Germline loops: CDR1 DFQATT, CDR2 SNEGSKA (reference sequence). V lost 3 bases and J lost 3, with 12 bases in between. The CDR3 is 14 amino acids. The CDR3 here is CSASVGSYYNEQFF. For the CDR3, the DNA is TGCAGTGCTAGTGTGGGGAGCTACTACAATGAGCAGTTCTTC.

This clonotype has only a few counts. The V and J genes are TRBV15 and TRBJ2-1, with 8 bases aligning to TRBD2. V lost 4 bases to trimming and J lost 6 bases; unmatched junction nucleotides: 11. Germline CDR1 and CDR2: LNHNV and YYDKDF (reference sequence). This CDR3 is 16 amino acids long. This CDR3 reads CATSKSPGLVVNEQFF. Here the CDR3 DNA reads TGTGCCACCAGCAAATCCCCGGGACTAGTAGTCAATGAGCAGTTCTTC.

V and J are TRBV7-6 and TRBJ2-3; the D is unclear. CDR1 SGHVS and CDR2 FNYEAQ come from the germline V gene. The germline V and J ends were trimmed by 2 bases and 7 bases, with 10 bases remaining between them. The CDR3 is 13 residues long. The CDR3 DNA reads as TGTGCCAGCAGCTTACTCGGCTCAAATACGCAGTATTTT. Protein product: CASSLLGSNTQYF.

This sequence joins TRBV4-1 and TRBJ2-7, with 12 bases lining up with TRBD1. Per the germline V gene, CDR1 is MGHRA and CDR2 is YSYEKL. The CDR3 is 15 amino acids. With 1 base clipped from V and 2 bases from J, the junction kept 0 bases outside the gene matches. The chain's CDR3 is CASSQGDRGPYEQYF. The DNA of the CDR3 is TGCGCCAGCAGCCAAGGGGACAGGGGGCCCTACGAGCAGTACTTC.

This clonotype was seen repeatedly, ten times or more. The V and J genes are TRBV12-3 or TRBV12-4 and TRBJ2-3; D is perhaps TRBD2 (6 bases). The CDR3 covers 15 residues. The V end lost 1 base, the J end lost 1 base, and 9 bases lay between the germline ends. CDR3 coding DNA: TGTGCCAGCAGTTTAGGAGGCGGGGGCACAGATACGCAGTATTTT. Translated, it gives CASSLGGGGTDTQYF.

The chain employs TRBV12-3 or TRBV12-4 and TRBJ2-5; D possibly corresponds to TRBD2 (7 bases). The V gene lost 11 bases and the J gene lost 2 bases, with 33 bases spanning the gap. The CDR3 length is 19 residues. The chain's CDR3 is CAFSFWAGASRSPQETQYF. The CDR3 DNA sequence: TGTGCCTTCAGTTTTTGGGCGGGGGCCTCAAGATCCCCTCAAGAGACCCAGTACTTC.

At least ten counts were recorded for this clonotype. CDR3 protein: CASSQGLAGTGELFF. Here the CDR3 DNA reads TGTGCCAGCAGCCAAGGACTAGCGGGTACCGGGGAGCTGTTTTTT. V is TRBV3-1 and J is TRBJ2-2, with TRBD2 identical over 10 bases. Germline values: CDR1 LGHDT, CDR2 YNNKEL (reference sequence). Germline trimming cut 1 base from V and 5 bases from J; bases unmatched to any gene: 1. This CDR3 region has 15 residues.

This clonotype was seen a handful of times. The rearrangement uses TRBV20-1 and TRBJ1-2; no clear D gene. The germline V and J ends were trimmed by 3 bases and 1 base, with 6 bases remaining between them. Germline V gene sequence: CDR1 DFQATT, CDR2 SNEGSKA (reference sequence). The CDR3 is 12 amino acids. In DNA, the CDR3 is TGCAGTGCTAGTATGATTAACTATGGCTACACCTTC. Its protein is CSASMINYGYTF.

This chain joins TRBV12-3 or TRBV12-4 and TRBJ2-1; 14 nucleotides line up with TRBD2. This CDR3 region has 15 residues. V lost 10 bases, J lost 9 bases, and 11 bases stayed unmatched. The CDR3, as DNA: TGTGCCACCCTCAGGGGGACTAGCGGGAGTTTTGAGCAGTTCTTC. As protein: CATLRGTSGSFEQFF.

This clonotype has a handful of counts. The V gene is TRBV24-1, the J gene TRBJ2-1; 8 positions agree with TRBD1. Trimming removed 3 bases from V and 6 bases from J; junction bases left unmatched: 15. Germline V gene sequence: CDR1 KGHDR, CDR2 SFDVKD. The CDR3 is 18 amino acids. The CDR3 protein is CATSDTPGGQGGFNEQFF. In DNA, the CDR3 is TGTGCCACCAGTGATACCCCCGGCGGACAGGGAGGTTTCAATGAGCAGTTCTTC.

As for this clonotype: One junction end disagrees with the germline gene, perhaps due to a read error. The V gene is TRBV10-3, the J gene TRBJ2-1; D is unresolved. Germline V gene data show CDR1 as ENHRY and CDR2 as SYGVKD. This CDR3 comprises 18 residues. The CDR3 DNA is TGTACCATCAGTAAAAGGCCCCAAAGCGCGAGCTCCTACAATGAGCAGTTCTTC. Amino acid sequence: CTISKRPQSASSYNEQFF.

This clonotype was seen only a few times. The chain employs TRBV12-3 or TRBV12-4 and TRBJ2-3; 14 positions agree with TRBD2. Trimming at V came to 5 bases and at J to 0 bases, leaving 16 bases not matched to a gene. This CDR3 spans 21 amino acids. The CDR3 here is CASSLGTSGSGSRSSTDTQYF. The DNA for the CDR3 is TGTGCCAGCAGTCTAGGGACTAGCGGGAGTGGATCGCGTTCTAGCACAGATACGCAGTATTTT.

The chain uses TRBV28 and TRBJ1-2; D uncertain. Germline lookup yields CDR1 MDHEN and CDR2 SYDVKM. CDR3 length: 11 amino acids. Trimming left V 8 bases short and J 5 bases short, with 9 bases between. The DNA for the CDR3 is TGTGCCAGCCTGTGGAGATATGGCTACACCTTC. Protein product: CASLWRYGYTF.

This clonotype was counted a few times. V is TRBV5-1 and J is TRBJ1-2; the match to TRBD1 covers 8 bases. V dropped 4 bases and J dropped 1; count of bases not matched to a gene: 3. CDR1 and CDR2 from the germline V gene are SGHRS and YFSETQ. The CDR3 loop spans 14 amino acids. CDR3 DNA sequence: TGCGCCAGCAGCATGGGACAGGATAACTATGGCTACACCTTC. This gives the protein CASSMGQDNYGYTF.

This clonotype came up many times. The genes are TRBV14 and TRBJ2-3; the D gene is possibly TRBD2 (6 bases). CDR1 and CDR2 from the germline V gene are SGHDN and FVKESK. V gave up 0 bases and J gave up 2 bases, with 15 bases separating them. The CDR3 is 17 amino acids. The CDR3 loop reads CASSQDPAGEFTDTQYF. The CDR3, as DNA: TGTGCCAGCAGCCAAGATCCAGCGGGCGAATTCACAGATACGCAGTATTTT. Supplemented by reference TRBV14 and TRBJ2-3, the full variable domain reads EAGVTQFPSHSVIEKGQTVTLRCDPISGHDNLYWYRRVMGKEIKFLLHFVKESKQDESGMPNNRFLAERTGGTYSTLKVQPAELEDSGVYFCASSQDPAGEFTDTQYFGPGTRLTVL.

This clonotype was seen once. A much bigger clone sits one base away, suggesting this may be a read error. The chain recombines TRBV14 with TRBJ2-1; no firm D call. Germline V gene sequence: CDR1 SGHDN, CDR2 FVKESK. Trimming removed 2 bases from V and 5 bases from J, with 13 bases in between. This CDR3 contains 15 residues. The CDR3 nucleotides read TGTGCCAGCAGCCAACCTTCAGCGATTAACAATGAGCAGTTCTTC. Translated, it gives CASSQPSAINNEQFF.

The chain employs TRBV3-1 and TRBJ2-2; tentative D call: TRBD2 (6 bases). Deletions cut 3 bases from V and 0 bases from J, with 11 bases between. This CDR3 has 16 amino acids. Germline V gives CDR1 LGHDT, CDR2 YNNKEL (reference sequence). The CDR3 sequence: CASSQAGLSNTGELFF. CDR3 bases: TGTGCCAGCAGCCAGGCGGGACTTTCGAACACCGGGGAGCTGTTTTTT.

The chain links TRBV5-1 to TRBJ1-6; D is unresolved. Trimming shortened V by 4 bases and J by 16 bases, and 12 bases separated the two germline ends. CDR1 is SGHRS, CDR2 YFSETQ, per germline. This CDR3 contains 11 residues. CDR3 sequence reads: CASSEGLVLHF. The CDR3, as DNA: TGCGCCAGCAGCGAAGGACTGGTACTCCACTTT.

A few counts support this clonotype. CDR3 region: CASSSFSPRGNTIYF. The CDR3 nucleotides read TGTGCCAGCAGCTCTTTCTCTCCCCGAGGAAACACCATATATTTT. The chain joins TRBV11-2 to TRBJ1-3; no reliable D call. Germline V gene lookup returns CDR1 SGHAT and CDR2 FQNNGV. The CDR3 is 15 amino acids. Trimming removed 4 bases from V and 4 bases from J, with 14 bases in between.